The T cell receptor (beta chain) described here comes from a study of T cells in Graves' hyperthyroidism and ophthalmopathy. Study information: Peripheral blood was collected at initial diagnosis, before any treatment.

Amplification targeted TCR beta CDR3 regions from RNA transcripts. Researchers ran a first-round RT-PCR on the TCR CDR3 using the HTBI primer set. TCRdb re-called the multiplex PCR reads through MiXCR, storing one row per CDR3 protein. Of around 700,000 distinct CDR3 sequences listed, around a sixth were seen once; the top ten hold 16%. This clonotype was counted a few times. The antigen is not known. The V gene's germline CDR1 is LNHDA and CDR2 SQIVND (reference sequence). V was trimmed by 5 bases and J by 1 base, leaving 8 bases between them. The CDR3 consists of 13 residues. Lactation, pregnancy, other autoimmune disease or uncontrolled infection led to exclusion of patients. Notes on the study in general: The model identified upcoming ophthalmopathy a median about six months ahead of onset.

The J gene is TRBJ1-2, the V gene TRBV19; D is ambiguous. The origin of this receptor is a woman aged 45-59 years with Graves' hyperthyroidism that later progressed to Graves' ophthalmopathy. What was sequenced was blood. The CDR3 spells CASSALLNYGYTF. The DNA of the CDR3 is TGTGCCAGTAGTGCCTTACTTAACTATGGCTACACCTTC.